Sequencing of this TCR beta chain was carried out in a study of T cells in Graves' hyperthyroidism and ophthalmopathy. For the study at large: Peripheral blood specimens were obtained at initial diagnosis, prior to any treatment. General observations from the study: Ophthalmopathy could be told apart from stable hyperthyroidism with a 13 V-J model. Most thyroid clonotypes with frequency above 0.001 were detected in blood. Ophthalmopathy was model-predicted a median around 6.7 months pre-onset.

Amplification of TCR beta CDR3 regions was performed using RNA transcripts as template. In the first-round RT-PCR of the TCR CDR3, the HTBI primer set was used. Using its own MiXCR run on the multiplex PCR reads, TCRdb lists one record per CDR3 protein. The sample records roughly 290,000 distinct CDR3 sequences, 13% being singletons. The V gene lost 0 bases and the J gene lost 3 bases, with 13 bases spanning the gap. Germline V gene sequence: CDR1 SGDLS, CDR2 YYNGEE. The CDR3 covers 15 residues. This clonotype appeared many times. Its antigen is unidentified. The receptor was derived from a woman aged 30 to 39 with Graves' hyperthyroidism that later progressed to Graves' ophthalmopathy. The sequenced material came from blood. The chain is built from TRBV9 and TRBJ2-7, with D perhaps assigned TRBD1 or TRBD2 (5 bases each). DNA for the CDR3: TGTGCCAGCAGCGTAGGAGGGACCGATATCTACGAGCAGTACTTC. Translating it yields CASSVGGTDIYEQYF.